This T cell receptor beta chain was obtained from a study of blood T cell repertoires in COVID-19. The overall study: Acute and convalescent COVID-19 specimens originated in the United States, Italy and Spain. In each case, the material was cDNA or gDNA derived from T cells, B-cell-depleted T cells, or PBMCs.

V shed 6 bases, J shed 10 bases, and the junction held 8 bases outside the gene matches. The CDR3 has 15 amino acids. The germline gives CDR1 MDHEN, CDR2 SYDVKM. How the authors handled the data: Amplifying reference gene primers gave estimates of nucleated cell counts. Assay used: immunoSEQ multiplex PCR; TCRdb lists only in-frame clones, some missing. V and J calls plus clone size are reproduced from that table; the DNA served to infer D and trimming. The sample has 200,000 to 300,000 clones; approximately 81% are singletons. This clonotype was sampled from a man in his sixties with acute or convalescent COVID-19. V usage is TRBV28 and J usage is TRBJ1-6; 11 nucleotides agree with TRBD1. Sequencing was carried out using peripheral blood. The CDR3 is CASSTDGTGGSPLHF. The CDR3 nucleotides read TGTGCCAGCAGCACAGACGGGACAGGGGGATCACCCCTCCACTTT.